This T cell receptor beta chain emerged from a study of blood T cell repertoires in COVID-19. On the study more broadly: From the United States, Italy and Spain came samples of acute and convalescent COVID-19. PBMCs, B-cell-depleted T cells, or T cells provided the cDNA or gDNA that made up the material.

The method was immunoSEQ multiplex PCR; TCRdb's version includes in-frame clones alone and lacks a portion of them. The sample gives 75,000 to 100,000 clones, approximately 81% of which show up once; about 4% is in the top ten. The CDR3 is 16 residues long. Trimming removed 1 base at V and 5 bases at J, with 17 bases between. Per the germline V gene, CDR1 is KGHSH and CDR2 is LQKENI. The sequencing input was peripheral blood. The chain uses TRBV18 and TRBJ1-1; TRBD1 might be the D (6 bases). This TCR came from a man in his sixties with acute or convalescent COVID-19. CDR3 protein: CASSPLTGKRGTEAFF. CDR3 coding DNA: TGTGCCAGCTCACCACTAACAGGGAAAAGAGGGACTGAAGCTTTCTTT.